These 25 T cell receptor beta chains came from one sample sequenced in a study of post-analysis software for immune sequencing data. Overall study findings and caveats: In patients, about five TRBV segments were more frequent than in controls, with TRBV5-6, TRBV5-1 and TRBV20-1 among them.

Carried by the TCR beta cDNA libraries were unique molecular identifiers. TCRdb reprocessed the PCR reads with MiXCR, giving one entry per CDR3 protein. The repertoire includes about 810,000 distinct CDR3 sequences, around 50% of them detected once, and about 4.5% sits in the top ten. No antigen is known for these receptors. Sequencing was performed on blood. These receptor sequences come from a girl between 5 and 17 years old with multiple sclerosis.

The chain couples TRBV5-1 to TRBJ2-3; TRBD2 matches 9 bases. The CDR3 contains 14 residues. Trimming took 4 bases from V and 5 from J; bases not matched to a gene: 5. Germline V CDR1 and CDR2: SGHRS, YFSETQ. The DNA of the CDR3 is TGCGCCAGCAGCCCGACTAGCGGCGGAGATACGCAGTATTTT. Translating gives CASSPTSGGDTQYF.

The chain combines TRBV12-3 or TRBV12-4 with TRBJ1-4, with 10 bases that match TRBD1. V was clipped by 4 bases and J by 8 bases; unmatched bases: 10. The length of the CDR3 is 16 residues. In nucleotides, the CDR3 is TGTGCCAGCAGTTCGGGACAGGGGCTTGGTAACGAAAAACTGTTTTTT. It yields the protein CASSSGQGLGNEKLFF.

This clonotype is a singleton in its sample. The CDR3 protein is CASSLDGTGDQPQHF. In DNA, the CDR3 is TGTGCCAGCAGTTTAGATGGGACAGGCGATCAGCCCCAGCATTTT. This chain joins TRBV12-3 or TRBV12-4 and TRBJ1-5; the match to TRBD1 covers 8 bases. The CDR3 runs to 15 residues. Unmatched junction bases numbered 4, after V lost 1 base and J lost 5 bases.

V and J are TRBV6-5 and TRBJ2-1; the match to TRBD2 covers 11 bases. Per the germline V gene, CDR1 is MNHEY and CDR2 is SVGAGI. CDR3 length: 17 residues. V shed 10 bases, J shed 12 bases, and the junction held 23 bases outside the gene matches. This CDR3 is CAIKFSIAGGPEVRQFF. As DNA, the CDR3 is TGTGCCATCAAGTTTTCAATAGCGGGAGGGCCGGAAGTTAGGCAGTTCTTC.

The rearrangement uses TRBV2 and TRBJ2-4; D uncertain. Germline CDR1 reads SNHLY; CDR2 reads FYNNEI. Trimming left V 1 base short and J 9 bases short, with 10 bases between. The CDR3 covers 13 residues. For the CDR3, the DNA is TGTGCCAGCAGTGAAGGGGTTGTGGGCATTCAGTACTTC. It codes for CASSEGVVGIQYF.

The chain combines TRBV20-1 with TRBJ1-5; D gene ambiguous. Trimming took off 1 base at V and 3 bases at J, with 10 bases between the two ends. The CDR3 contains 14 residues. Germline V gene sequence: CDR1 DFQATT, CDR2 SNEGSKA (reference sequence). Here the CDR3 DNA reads TGCAGTGCTAGAGGGGGAGCGGCCAATCAGCCCCAGCATTTT. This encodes CSARGGAANQPQHF.

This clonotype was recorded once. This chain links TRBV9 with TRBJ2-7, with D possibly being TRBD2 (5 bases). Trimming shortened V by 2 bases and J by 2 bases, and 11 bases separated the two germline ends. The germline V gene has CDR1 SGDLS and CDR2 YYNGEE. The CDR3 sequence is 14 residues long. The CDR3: CASSVTTGTYEQYF. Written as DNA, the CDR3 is TGTGCCAGCAGCGTTACGACGGGGACCTACGAGCAGTACTTC. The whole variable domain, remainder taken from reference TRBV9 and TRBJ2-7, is DSGVTQTPKHLITATGQRVTLRCSPRSGDLSVYWYQQSLDQGLQFLIQYYNGEERAKGNILERFSAQQFPDLHSELNLSSLELGDSALYFCASSVTTGTYEQYFGPGTRLTVT.

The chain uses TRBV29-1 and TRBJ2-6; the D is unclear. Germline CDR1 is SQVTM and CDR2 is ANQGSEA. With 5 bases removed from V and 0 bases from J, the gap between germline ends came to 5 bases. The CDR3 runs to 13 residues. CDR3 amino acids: CSVSPSGANVLTF. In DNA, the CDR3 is TGCAGCGTTTCTCCCTCTGGGGCCAACGTCCTGACTTTC. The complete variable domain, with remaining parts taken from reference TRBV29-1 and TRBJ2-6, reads SAVISQKPSRDICQRGTSLTIQCQVDSQVTMMFWYRQQPGQSLTLIATANQGSEATYESGFVIDKFPISRPNLTFSTLTVSNMSPEDSSIYLCSVSPSGANVLTFGAGSRLTVL.

The CDR3 reads CSARIQGEDGYTF. CDR3 in DNA: TGCAGTGCTAGGATTCAGGGGGAGGATGGCTACACCTTC. This chain connects TRBV20-1 to TRBJ1-2, with 7 bases that match TRBD1. CDR1 is DFQATT and CDR2 is SNEGSKA in the germline V gene (reference sequence). J lost 6 bases, V lost 3 bases, and 7 bases had no gene match. CDR3 length: 13 amino acids.

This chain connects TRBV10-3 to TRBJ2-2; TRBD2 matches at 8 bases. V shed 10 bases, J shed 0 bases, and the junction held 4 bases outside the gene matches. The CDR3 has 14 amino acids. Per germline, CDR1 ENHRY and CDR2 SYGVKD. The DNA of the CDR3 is TGTGCCACCGCGGGACTAGCGAACACCGGGGAGCTGTTTTTT. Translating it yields CATAGLANTGELFF.

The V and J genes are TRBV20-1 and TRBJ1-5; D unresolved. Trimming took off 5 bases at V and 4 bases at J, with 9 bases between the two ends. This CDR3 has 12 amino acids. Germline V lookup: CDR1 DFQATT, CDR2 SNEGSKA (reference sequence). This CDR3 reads CSACITNQPQHF. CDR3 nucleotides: TGCAGTGCTTGTATAACTAATCAGCCCCAGCATTTT.

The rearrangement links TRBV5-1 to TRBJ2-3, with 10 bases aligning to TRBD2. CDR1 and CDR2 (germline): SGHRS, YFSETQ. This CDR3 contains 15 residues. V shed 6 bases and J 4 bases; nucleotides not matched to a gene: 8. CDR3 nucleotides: TGCGCCAGCAACTCCGGAGCGGGAGGGCCAGATACGCAGTATTTT. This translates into CASNSGAGGPDTQYF.

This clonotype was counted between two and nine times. CDR3: CASSPKDREYGYTF. For the CDR3, the DNA is TGTGCCAGCTCACCAAAGGACAGGGAGTATGGCTACACCTTC. V and J are TRBV18 and TRBJ1-2; 8 bases are a match to TRBD1. The CDR3 runs to 14 residues. The V segment lost 2 bases and the J segment 5 bases; nucleotides outside the gene matches: 4. Germline V gene lookup returns CDR1 KGHSH and CDR2 LQKENI. Drawing the rest from reference TRBV18 and TRBJ1-2, the complete variable domain is NAGVMQNPRHLVRRRGQEARLRCSPMKGHSHVYWYRQLPEEGLKFMVYLQKENIIDESGMPKERFSAEFPKEGPSILRIQQVVRGDSAAYFCASSPKDREYGYTFGSGTRLTVV.

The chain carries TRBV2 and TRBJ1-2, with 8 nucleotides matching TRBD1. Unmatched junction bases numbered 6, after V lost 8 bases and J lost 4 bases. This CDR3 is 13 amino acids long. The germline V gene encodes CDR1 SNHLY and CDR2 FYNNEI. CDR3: CASGGQGGYGYTF. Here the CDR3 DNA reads TGTGCCAGCGGAGGACAGGGCGGCTATGGCTACACCTTC.

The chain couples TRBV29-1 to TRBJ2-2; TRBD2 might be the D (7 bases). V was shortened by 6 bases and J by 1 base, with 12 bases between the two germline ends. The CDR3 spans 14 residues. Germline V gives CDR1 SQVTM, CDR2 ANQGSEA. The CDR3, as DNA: TGCAGCGTGGGGGGGGGCCGGAACACCGGGGAGCTGTTTTTT. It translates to CSVGGGRNTGELFF.

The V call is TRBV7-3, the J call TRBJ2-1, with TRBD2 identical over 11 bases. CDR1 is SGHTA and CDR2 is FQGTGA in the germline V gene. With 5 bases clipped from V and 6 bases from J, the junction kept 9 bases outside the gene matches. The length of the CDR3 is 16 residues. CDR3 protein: CASSRNRLAGLNEQFF. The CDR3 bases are TGTGCCAGCAGCCGAAACCGACTAGCGGGGCTCAATGAGCAGTTCTTC.

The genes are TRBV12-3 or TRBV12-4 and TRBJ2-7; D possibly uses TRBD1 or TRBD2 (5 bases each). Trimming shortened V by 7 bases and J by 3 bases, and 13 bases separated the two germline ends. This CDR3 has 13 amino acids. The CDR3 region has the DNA TGTGCCAGCAATACGGGGACCTTCTACGAGCAGTACTTC. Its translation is CASNTGTFYEQYF.

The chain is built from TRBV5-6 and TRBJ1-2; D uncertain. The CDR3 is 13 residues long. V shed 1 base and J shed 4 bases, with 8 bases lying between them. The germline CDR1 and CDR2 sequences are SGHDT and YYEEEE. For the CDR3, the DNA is TGTGCCAGCAGCTTGAGAGCCTTCTATGGCTACACCTTC. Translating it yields CASSLRAFYGYTF.

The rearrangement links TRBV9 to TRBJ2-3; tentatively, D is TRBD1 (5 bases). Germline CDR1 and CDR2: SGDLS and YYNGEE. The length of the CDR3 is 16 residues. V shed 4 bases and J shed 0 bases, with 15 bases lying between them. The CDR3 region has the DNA TGTGCCAGCAGCATAAATAGGGGTCTTAGCACAGATACGCAGTATTTT. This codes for CASSINRGLSTDTQYF.

The CDR3 sequence is CASSSGLAAEQFF. Here the CDR3 DNA reads TGTGCCAGCAGTTCGGGACTAGCGGCTGAGCAGTTCTTC. The chain carries TRBV2 and TRBJ2-1; 11 nucleotides match TRBD2. Trimming removed 5 bases from V and 9 bases from J; junction bases left unmatched: 3. Germline V CDR1 and CDR2: SNHLY, FYNNEI. The CDR3 length is 13 residues.

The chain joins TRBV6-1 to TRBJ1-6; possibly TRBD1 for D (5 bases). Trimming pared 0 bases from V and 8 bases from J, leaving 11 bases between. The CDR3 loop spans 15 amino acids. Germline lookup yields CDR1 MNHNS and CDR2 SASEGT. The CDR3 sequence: CASSEAGGGDSPLHF. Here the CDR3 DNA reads TGTGCCAGCAGTGAAGCTGGGGGGGGTGATTCACCCCTCCACTTT.

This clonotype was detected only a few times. The CDR3 region is CATGGQQNTEAFF. For the CDR3, the DNA is TGTGCCACCGGCGGACAGCAGAACACTGAAGCTTTCTTT. The genes are TRBV15 and TRBJ1-1, with a possible D match to TRBD1 (6 bases). The CDR3 consists of 13 residues. V lost 8 bases and J 1 base, leaving 11 bases between the germline ends. Germline loops: CDR1 LNHNV, CDR2 YYDKDF (reference sequence).

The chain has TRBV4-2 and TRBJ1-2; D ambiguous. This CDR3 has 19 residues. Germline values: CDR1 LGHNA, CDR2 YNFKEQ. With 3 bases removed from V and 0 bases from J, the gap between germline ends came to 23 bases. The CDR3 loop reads CASSQDSSPGRATNYGYTF. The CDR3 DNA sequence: TGTGCCAGCAGCCAGGATTCCTCTCCGGGGAGGGCCACTAACTATGGCTACACCTTC.

The CDR3 protein is CASRPNLLSDYGYTF. In nucleotides, the CDR3 is TGCGCCAGCAGACCGAACCTCCTATCCGACTATGGCTACACCTTC. The chain joins TRBV5-1 to TRBJ1-2; no clear D. Trimming removed 5 bases at V and 3 bases at J, with 17 bases between. The germline V gene has CDR1 SGHRS and CDR2 YFSETQ. The CDR3 loop spans 15 amino acids.

The CDR3 here is CASSDVAGGSTDTQYF. The CDR3 DNA reads TGTGCCAGCAGTGACGTCGCAGGGGGGAGCACAGATACGCAGTATTTT. The chain uses TRBV25-1 and TRBJ2-3, with a tentative D call TRBD1 (7 bases). The CDR3 has 16 amino acids. The germline CDR1 and CDR2 sequences are MGHDK and SYGVNS. Trimming pared 3 bases from V and 0 bases from J, leaving 13 bases between.